This T cell receptor beta chain was profiled in a study of blood T cell repertoires in COVID-19. V gave up 5 bases and J gave up 4 bases; unmatched junction bases: 7. The CDR3 has 15 residues. The germline V gene has CDR1 ENHRY and CDR2 SYGVKD. Sequencing used immunoSEQ multiplex PCR; TCRdb keeps in-frame clones, though not all of them. Counted here are 55,000 to 75,000 clones, about 80% occurring once; the ten biggest clones make up approximately 34%. This sequence was found in a woman aged 70-85 years with acute or convalescent COVID-19. The sample comprised peripheral blood. This chain links TRBV10-3 with TRBJ2-3; TRBD1 matches 9 bases. CDR3 coding DNA: TGTGCCATCAGTAAAGGAGGACAGGGGCCAGATACGCAGTATTTT. Its translation: CAISKGGQGPDTQYF.